This record covers a single T cell receptor beta chain. The source of the sample is a study of T cells in Graves' hyperthyroidism and ophthalmopathy. Germline V gives CDR1 MNHNS, CDR2 SASEGT. The CDR3 contains 19 residues. V was clipped by 5 bases and J by 4 bases; unmatched bases: 16. Uncontrolled infection, other autoimmune disease, pregnancy or lactation barred patients from enrollment. The PBMCs studied were ones that came from roughly 9.4 ml fresh peripheral blood. The source material, RNA transcripts, was used to amplify TCR beta CDR3 regions. Researchers ran a first-round RT-PCR on the TCR CDR3 using the HTBI primer set. TCRdb used MiXCR to reprocess the multiplex PCR reads, holding one entry per CDR3 protein. This repertoire shows around 690,000 distinct CDR3 sequences, roughly 17% found once; its top ten account for roughly 15%.

The sequence came from a man between 45 and 60 years old with Graves' hyperthyroidism. Sequenced material: blood. This chain joins TRBV6-1 and TRBJ1-5; 11 nucleotides agree with TRBD1. The CDR3 reads CASSPQGTGGLGFNQPQHF. For the CDR3, the DNA is TGTGCCAGCAGTCCCCAAGGGACAGGGGGACTGGGTTTTAATCAGCCCCAGCATTTT.